This entry describes one T cell receptor beta chain. This clone's antigen is unknown. Within one base of it there is no much larger clone, and no base qualities were kept. At one collaborating source in Seattle, patients were enrolled during active infection and were followed longitudinally through the course of disease. Whole blood was collected in K2EDTA tubes by collaborating institutions according to the institutions' own protocols. Collaborator samples were shipped for TCRbeta analysis as frozen whole blood, isolated PBMCs, or DNA extracted from either sample type. The sample originates from a study of blood T cell repertoires in COVID-19 (dated by TCRdb to 2018 to 2020). Background on the whole study: Samples from collaborators originated in the United States, Italy and Spain and spanned both the acute and convalescent phases of COVID-19. The sample metadata nearly always contained a de-identified subject ID, COVID-19 status, age in years and sex. A freely available public database, intended as a resource for researchers studying the immune response to SARS-CoV-2, is where the repertoires were released. The material from the prospective study consisted of cDNA or gDNA derived from T cells, B-cell-depleted T cells, or PBMCs. Samples came from the ongoing ImmuneRACE study (first 160 participants) plus 1,254 subjects from 6 global collaborators. The dataset comprised deeply sampled blood TCRbeta repertoires from subjects exposed to, actively infected with, or recovered from COVID-19. HLA class I and class II types, where available, came from metadata supplied by the sample provider rather than from assay-based typing. Broader findings and caveats from the paper: Clinical and demographic metadata were provided uncurated, with the amount varying by source and participant.

Sequences MGHRA (CDR1) and YSYEKL (CDR2) are obtained from the germline V gene. The CDR3, from cysteine to phenylalanine, totals 17 residues. Only the CDR3 DNA is retained, 51 bases long and in frame from the first base. V loses 0 bases of germline sequence and J loses 0 bases, and the interval between the two ends is 14 bases. TCRbeta CDR3 regions were amplified from genomic DNA using the immunoSEQ Assay, a bias-controlled multiplex PCR. On the authors' methods: Within the assay, amplification of reference gene primers was used to estimate how many nucleated cells each sample contained. To quantify the absolute abundance of each unique TCRbeta CDR3 rearrangement, sequence reads were collapsed and filtered. For each sample, productive Simpson clonality was calculated as the square root of Simpson's diversity index across productive rearrangements. In its TCRdb copy, this immuneACCESS table keeps in-frame sequences only and misses some clones. Where compared with another copy, unresolved V genes explain less than half of these, and the others have no known cause. D and trimming come from the DNA, and the V and J calls and clone size come from that table. The sample profile shows over 100,000 clones; around 89% of them were found once. Jointly, the top ten make up roughly 4% of the sample.

The chain joins TRBV4-1 to TRBJ1-2; perhaps TRBD1 is the D gene, with 6 bases matching. The source of this sequence is a man aged 55 to 70 with COVID-19, enrolled during active disease. Sequencing was performed on peripheral blood. CDR3 region: CASSQEGTSVSNYGYTF. The DNA is as follows: TGCGCCAGCAGCCAAGAAGGGACATCGGTTTCTAACTATGGCTACACCTTC.